Listed below are T cell receptor beta chains from one sample, sequenced in a study of blood T cell repertoires in COVID-19. Profiling relied on immunoSEQ multiplex PCR, and the TCRdb table lists in-frame clones only, not all of them. This table has fewer than 200,000 clones, over 80% appearing once. Sequencing was carried out using peripheral blood. These receptors all stem from a woman in her 70s with acute or convalescent COVID-19. Both conserved end residues are part of each CDR3. D genes are given only for firm matches.

D gene,J gene,V gene,CDR3 DNA,CDR3 protein
-,TRBJ1-2,TRBV5-4,TGTGCCAGCAGCTTAGGGACAACGACATTAGCAAACTATGGCTACACCTTC,CASSLGTTTLANYGYTF
TRBD1,TRBJ1-2,TRBV11-2,TGTGCCAGCAGCATGGACAGGGGACCTGTTAACTATGGCTACACCTTC,CASSMDRGPVNYGYTF
-,TRBJ2-1,TRBV4-1,TGCGCCAGCAGCCAAGATCAGGGGATCCATGAGCAGTTCTTC,CASSQDQGIHEQFF
-,TRBJ1-1,TRBV28,TGTGCCAGCAGTTTAATGGGGGGGAACAGGGCGAACACTGAAGCTTTCTTT,CASSLMGGNRANTEAFF
-,TRBJ2-1,TRBV27,TGTGCCAGCAGGCCCAGTGCTTTCGACTTGTACCGCTCCTACAATGAGCAGTTCTTC,CASRPSAFDLYRSYNEQFF
-,TRBJ2-1,TRBV15,TGTGCCACCAGCAGAGATCTGGCCGGACAAAGCTCCTACAATGAGCAGTTCTTC,CATSRDLAGQSSYNEQFF
TRBD1,TRBJ1-2,TRBV3-1/TRBV3-2,TGTGCCAGCAGCCAGTTGGGACAGGGGAATGGCTACACCTTC,CASSQLGQGNGYTF
TRBD1,TRBJ1-1,TRBV14,TGTGCCAGCAGCGGACAGGTTGTGGCCGAAGCTTTCTTT,CASSGQVVAEAFF
-,TRBJ2-4,TRBV27,TGTGCCAGCAGTTCAGGGATCATTCAGTACTTC,CASSSGIIQYF
-,TRBJ2-7,TRBV5-6,TGTGCCAGCAGCTTCGTCGCGGGGAACTACGAGCAGTACTTC,CASSFVAGNYEQYF
TRBD2,TRBJ2-7,TRBV7-3,TGTGCCAGCAGCGAAAGGGCGGGGGCCTACGAGCAGTACTTC,CASSERAGAYEQYF